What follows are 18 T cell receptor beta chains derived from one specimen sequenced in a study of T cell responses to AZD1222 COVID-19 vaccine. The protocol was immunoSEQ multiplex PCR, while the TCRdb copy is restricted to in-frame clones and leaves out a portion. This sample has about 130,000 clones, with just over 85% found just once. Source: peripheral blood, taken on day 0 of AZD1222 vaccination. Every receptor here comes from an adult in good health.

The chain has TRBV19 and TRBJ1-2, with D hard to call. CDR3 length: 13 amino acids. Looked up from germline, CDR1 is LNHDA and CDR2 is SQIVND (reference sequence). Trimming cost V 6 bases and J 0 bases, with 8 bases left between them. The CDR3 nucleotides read TGTGCCAGTAGAATTCAGCCTAACTATGGCTACACCTTC. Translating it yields CASRIQPNYGYTF.

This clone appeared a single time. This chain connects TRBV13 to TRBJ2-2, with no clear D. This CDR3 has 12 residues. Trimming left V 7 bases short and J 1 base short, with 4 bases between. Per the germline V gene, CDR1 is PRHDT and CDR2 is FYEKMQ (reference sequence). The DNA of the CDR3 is TGTGCCAGCACTGTGAACACCGGGGAGCTGTTTTTT. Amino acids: CASTVNTGELFF. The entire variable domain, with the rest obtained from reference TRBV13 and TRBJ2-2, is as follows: AAGVIQSPRHLIKEKRETATLKCYPIPRHDTVYWYQQGPGQDPQFLISFYEKMQSDKGSIPDRFSAQQFSDYHSELNMSSLELGDSALYFCASTVNTGELFFGEGSRLTVL.

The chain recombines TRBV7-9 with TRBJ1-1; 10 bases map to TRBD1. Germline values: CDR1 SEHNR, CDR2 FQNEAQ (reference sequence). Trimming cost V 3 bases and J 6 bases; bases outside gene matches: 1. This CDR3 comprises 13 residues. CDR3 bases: TGTGCCAGCAGCTTCGGGACAGGGGCTGAAGCTTTCTTT. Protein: CASSFGTGAEAFF.

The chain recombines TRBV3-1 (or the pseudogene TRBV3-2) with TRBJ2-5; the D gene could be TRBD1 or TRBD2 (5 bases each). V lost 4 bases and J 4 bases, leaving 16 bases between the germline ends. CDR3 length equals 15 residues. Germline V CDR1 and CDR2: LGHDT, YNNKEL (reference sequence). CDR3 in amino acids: CASSPETGGGETQYF. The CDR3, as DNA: TGTGCCAGCAGCCCCGAAACGGGTGGGGGAGAGACCCAGTACTTC.

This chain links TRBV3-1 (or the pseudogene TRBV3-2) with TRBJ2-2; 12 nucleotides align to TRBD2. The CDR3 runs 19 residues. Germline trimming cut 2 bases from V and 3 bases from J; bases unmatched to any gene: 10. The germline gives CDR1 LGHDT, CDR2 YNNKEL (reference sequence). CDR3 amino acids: CASSQSWLAGGQDTGELFF. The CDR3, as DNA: TGTGCCAGCAGCCAATCCTGGCTAGCGGGGGGGCAGGACACCGGGGAGCTGTTTTTT.

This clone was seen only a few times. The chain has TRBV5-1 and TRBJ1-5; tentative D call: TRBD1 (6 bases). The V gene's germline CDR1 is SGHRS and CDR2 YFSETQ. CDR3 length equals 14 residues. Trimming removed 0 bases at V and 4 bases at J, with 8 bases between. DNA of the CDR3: TGCGCCAGCAGCTTGGGAACAGGGAATCAGCCCCAGCATTTT. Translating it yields CASSLGTGNQPQHF.

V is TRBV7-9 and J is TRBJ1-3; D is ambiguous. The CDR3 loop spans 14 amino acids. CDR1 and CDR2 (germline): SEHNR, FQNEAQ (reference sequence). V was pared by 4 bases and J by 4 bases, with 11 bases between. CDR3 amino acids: CASSSNLSGNTIYF. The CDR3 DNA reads TGTGCCAGCAGCTCAAACCTTTCCGGAAACACCATATATTTT.

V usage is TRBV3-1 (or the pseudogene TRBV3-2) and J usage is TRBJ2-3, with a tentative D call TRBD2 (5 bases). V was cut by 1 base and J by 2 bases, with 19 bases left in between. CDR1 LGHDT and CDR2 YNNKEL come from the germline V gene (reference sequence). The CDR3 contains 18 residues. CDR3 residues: CASSQGARTHGNTDTQYF. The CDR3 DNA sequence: TGTGCCAGCAGCCAAGGGGCGCGGACTCATGGGAACACAGATACGCAGTATTTT.

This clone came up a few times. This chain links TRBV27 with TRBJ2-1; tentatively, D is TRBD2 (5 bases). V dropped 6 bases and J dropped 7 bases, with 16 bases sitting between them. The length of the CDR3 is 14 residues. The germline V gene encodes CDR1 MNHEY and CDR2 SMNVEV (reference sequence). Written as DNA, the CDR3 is TGTGCCAGCAGCCCCGACCCCCGAGGGAATGAGCAGTTCTTC. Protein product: CASSPDPRGNEQFF.

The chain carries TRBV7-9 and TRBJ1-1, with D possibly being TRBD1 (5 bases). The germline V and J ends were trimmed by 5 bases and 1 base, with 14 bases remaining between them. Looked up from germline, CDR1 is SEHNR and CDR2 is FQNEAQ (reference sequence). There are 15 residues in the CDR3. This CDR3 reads CASSNSQGENTEAFF. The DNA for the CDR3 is TGTGCCAGCAGCAACAGTCAGGGTGAGAACACTGAAGCTTTCTTT.

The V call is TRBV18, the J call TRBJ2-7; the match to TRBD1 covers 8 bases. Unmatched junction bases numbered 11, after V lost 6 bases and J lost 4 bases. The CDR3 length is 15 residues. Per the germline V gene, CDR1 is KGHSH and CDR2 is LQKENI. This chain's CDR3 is CASSRSTGAQYEQYF. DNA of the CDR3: TGTGCCAGCTCGCGATCGACAGGGGCTCAGTACGAGCAGTACTTC.

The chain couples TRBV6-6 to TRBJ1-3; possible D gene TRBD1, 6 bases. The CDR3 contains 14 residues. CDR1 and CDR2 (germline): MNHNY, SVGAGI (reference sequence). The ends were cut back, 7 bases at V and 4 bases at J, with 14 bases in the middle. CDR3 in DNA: TGTGCCAGCAATCCCGGGACAATGGGAAACACCATATATTTT. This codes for CASNPGTMGNTIYF.

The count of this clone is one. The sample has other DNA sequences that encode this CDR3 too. CDR3 amino acids: CASRAGGPGETQYF. As DNA, the CDR3 is TGTGCCAGTCGCGCGGGGGGGCCGGGGGAGACCCAGTACTTC. The gene calls are TRBV19 and TRBJ2-5; TRBD2 matches at 9 bases. CDR3 length: 14 amino acids. The germline CDR1 and CDR2 sequences are LNHDA and SQIVND (reference sequence). V was pared by 8 bases and J by 5 bases, with 9 bases of the junction left unmatched.

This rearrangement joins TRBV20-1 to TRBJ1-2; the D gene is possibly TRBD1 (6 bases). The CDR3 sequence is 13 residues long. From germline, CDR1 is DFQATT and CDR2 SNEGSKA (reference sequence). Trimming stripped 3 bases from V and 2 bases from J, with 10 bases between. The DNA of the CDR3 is TGCAGTGCTAGTGGACAGAACAACTATGGCTACACCTTC. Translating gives CSASGQNNYGYTF.

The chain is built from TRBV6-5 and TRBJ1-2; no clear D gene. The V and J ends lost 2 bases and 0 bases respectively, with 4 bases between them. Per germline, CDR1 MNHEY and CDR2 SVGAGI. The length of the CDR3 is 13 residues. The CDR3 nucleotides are TGTGCCAGCAGTTACGGCGCTAACTATGGCTACACCTTC. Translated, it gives CASSYGANYGYTF.

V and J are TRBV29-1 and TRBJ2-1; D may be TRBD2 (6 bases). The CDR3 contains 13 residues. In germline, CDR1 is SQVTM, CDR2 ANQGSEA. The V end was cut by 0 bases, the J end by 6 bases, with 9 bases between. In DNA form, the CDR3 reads TGCAGCGTTGAAGAGGGGACTGGCAATGAGCAGTTCTTC. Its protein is CSVEEGTGNEQFF.

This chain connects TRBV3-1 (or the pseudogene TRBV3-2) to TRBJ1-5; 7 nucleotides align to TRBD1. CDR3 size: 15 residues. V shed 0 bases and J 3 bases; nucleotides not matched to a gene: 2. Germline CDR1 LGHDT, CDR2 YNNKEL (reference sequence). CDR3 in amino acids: CASSQETGLNQPQHF. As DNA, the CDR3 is TGTGCCAGCAGCCAAGAGACAGGGCTCAATCAGCCCCAGCATTTT.

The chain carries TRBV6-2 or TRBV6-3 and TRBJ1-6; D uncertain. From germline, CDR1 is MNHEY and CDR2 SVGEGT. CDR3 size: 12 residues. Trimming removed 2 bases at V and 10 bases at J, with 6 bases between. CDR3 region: CASSYMESPLHF. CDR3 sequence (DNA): TGTGCCAGCAGTTACATGGAGTCACCCCTCCACTTT.